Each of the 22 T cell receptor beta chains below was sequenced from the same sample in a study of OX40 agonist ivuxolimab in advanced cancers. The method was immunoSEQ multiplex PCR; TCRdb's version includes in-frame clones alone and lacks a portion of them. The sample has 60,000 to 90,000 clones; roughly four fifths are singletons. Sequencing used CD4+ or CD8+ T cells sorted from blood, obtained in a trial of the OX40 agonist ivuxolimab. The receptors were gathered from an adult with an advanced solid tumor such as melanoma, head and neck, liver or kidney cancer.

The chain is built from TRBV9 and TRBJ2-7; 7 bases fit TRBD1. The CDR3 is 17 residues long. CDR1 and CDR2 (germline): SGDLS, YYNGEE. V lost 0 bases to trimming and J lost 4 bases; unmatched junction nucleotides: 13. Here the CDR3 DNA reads TGTGCCAGCAGCGTAGGAACCCAACAGGGGTTCGAGTACGAGCAGTACTTC. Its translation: CASSVGTQQGFEYEQYF.

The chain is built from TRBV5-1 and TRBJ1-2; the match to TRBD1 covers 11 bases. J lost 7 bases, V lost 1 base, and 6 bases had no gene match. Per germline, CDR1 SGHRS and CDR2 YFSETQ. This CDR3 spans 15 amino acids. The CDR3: CASSLFGQGAGGYTF. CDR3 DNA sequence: TGCGCCAGCAGCTTGTTTGGACAGGGGGCTGGTGGCTACACCTTC.

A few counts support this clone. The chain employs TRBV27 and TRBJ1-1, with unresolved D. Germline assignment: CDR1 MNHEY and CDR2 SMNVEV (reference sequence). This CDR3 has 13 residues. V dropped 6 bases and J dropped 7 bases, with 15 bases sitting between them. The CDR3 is CASRLREINEAFF. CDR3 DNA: TGTGCCAGCAGGTTAAGGGAGATCAATGAAGCTTTCTTT.

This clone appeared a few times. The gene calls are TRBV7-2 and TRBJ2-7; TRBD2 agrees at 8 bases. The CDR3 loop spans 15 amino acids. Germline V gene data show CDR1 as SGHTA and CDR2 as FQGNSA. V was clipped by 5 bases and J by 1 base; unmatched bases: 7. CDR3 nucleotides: TGTGCCAGCAGCCTCGACACTAGCGGATCCTACGAGCAGTACTTC. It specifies CASSLDTSGSYEQYF.

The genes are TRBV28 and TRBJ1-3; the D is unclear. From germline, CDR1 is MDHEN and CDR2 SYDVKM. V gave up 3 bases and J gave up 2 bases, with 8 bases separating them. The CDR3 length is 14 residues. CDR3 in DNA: TGTGCCAGCAGTTTGTGGGCCCCTGGAAACACCATATATTTT. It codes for CASSLWAPGNTIYF.

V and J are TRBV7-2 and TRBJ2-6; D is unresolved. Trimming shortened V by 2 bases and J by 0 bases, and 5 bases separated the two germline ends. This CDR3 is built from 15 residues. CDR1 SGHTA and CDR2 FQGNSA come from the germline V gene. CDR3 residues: CASSLLVSGANVLTF. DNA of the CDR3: TGTGCCAGCAGCTTACTTGTCTCTGGGGCCAACGTCCTGACTTTC.

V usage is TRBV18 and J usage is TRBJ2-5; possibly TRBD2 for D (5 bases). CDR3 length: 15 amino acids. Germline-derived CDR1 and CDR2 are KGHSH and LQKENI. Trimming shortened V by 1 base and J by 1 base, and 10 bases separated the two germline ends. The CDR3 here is CASSPLETSQETQYF. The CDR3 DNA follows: TGTGCCAGCTCACCACTTGAAACTAGCCAAGAGACCCAGTACTTC. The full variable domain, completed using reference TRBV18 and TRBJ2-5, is NAGVMQNPRHLVRRRGQEARLRCSPMKGHSHVYWYRQLPEEGLKFMVYLQKENIIDESGMPKERFSAEFPKEGPSILRIQQVVRGDSAAYFCASSPLETSQETQYFGPGTRLLVL.

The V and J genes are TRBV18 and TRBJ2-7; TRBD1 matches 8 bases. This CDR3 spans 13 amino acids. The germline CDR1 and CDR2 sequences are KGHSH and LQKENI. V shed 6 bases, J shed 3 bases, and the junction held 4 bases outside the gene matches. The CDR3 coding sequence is TGTGCCAGCTCCCTTACAGGGGGCTACGAGCAGTACTTC. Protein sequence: CASSLTGGYEQYF.

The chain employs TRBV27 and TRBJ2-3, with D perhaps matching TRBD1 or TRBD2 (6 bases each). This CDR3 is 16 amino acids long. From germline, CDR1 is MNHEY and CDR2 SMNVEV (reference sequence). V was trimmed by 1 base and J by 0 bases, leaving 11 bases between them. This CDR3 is CASSLFRGASTDTQYF. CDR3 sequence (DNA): TGTGCCAGCAGTTTATTTAGGGGGGCTAGCACAGATACGCAGTATTTT.

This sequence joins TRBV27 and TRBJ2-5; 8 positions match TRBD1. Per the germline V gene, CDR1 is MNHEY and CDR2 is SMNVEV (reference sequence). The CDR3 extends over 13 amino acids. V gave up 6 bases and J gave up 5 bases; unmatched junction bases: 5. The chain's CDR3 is CASRRTGWETQYF. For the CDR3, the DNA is TGTGCCAGCAGACGGACAGGGTGGGAGACCCAGTACTTC.

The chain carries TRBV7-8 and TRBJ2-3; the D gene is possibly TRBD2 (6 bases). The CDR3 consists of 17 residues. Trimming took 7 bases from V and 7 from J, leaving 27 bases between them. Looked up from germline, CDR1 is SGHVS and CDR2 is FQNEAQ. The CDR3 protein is CASTQSGGGPSWNTQYF. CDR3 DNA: TGTGCCAGCACTCAATCTGGGGGAGGACCCTCTTGGAATACGCAGTATTTT.

This CDR3 reads CASSPQGQGYTF. The CDR3 bases are TGTGCCAGCAGCCCCCAAGGACAGGGCTACACCTTC. The chain links TRBV7-2 to TRBJ1-2; TRBD1 might be the D (6 bases). V lost 5 bases and J 8 bases, leaving 12 bases between the germline ends. The germline gives CDR1 SGHTA, CDR2 FQGNSA. The CDR3 sequence is 12 residues long.

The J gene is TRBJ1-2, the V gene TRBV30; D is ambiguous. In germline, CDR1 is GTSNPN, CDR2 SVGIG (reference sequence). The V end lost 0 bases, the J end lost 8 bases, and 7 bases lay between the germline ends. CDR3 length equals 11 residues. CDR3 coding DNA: TGTGCCTGGAGTGTCTCGGGGGGCTACACCTTC. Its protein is CAWSVSGGYTF.

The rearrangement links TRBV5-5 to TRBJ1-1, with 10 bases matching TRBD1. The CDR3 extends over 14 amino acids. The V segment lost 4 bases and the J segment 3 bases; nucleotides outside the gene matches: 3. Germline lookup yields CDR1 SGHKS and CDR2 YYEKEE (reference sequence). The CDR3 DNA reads TGTGCCAGCAGCCATGGACAGGGGGACACTGAAGCTTTCTTT. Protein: CASSHGQGDTEAFF.

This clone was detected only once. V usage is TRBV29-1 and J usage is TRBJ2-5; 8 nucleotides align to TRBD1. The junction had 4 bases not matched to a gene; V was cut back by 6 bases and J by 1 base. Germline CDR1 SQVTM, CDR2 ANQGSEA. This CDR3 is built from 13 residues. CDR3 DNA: TGCAGCGTGGGGACAGGAGGCCAAGAGACCCAGTACTTC. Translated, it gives CSVGTGGQETQYF.

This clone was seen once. The CDR3 spells CASKVGGVDTQYF. Here the CDR3 DNA reads TGTGCCAGCAAAGTAGGAGGGGTGGATACGCAGTATTTT. V is TRBV6-5 and J is TRBJ2-3; tentative D call: TRBD2 (6 bases). CDR3 length equals 13 residues. V was shortened by 7 bases and J by 6 bases, with 14 bases between the two germline ends. CDR1 and CDR2 from the germline V gene are MNHEY and SVGAGI.

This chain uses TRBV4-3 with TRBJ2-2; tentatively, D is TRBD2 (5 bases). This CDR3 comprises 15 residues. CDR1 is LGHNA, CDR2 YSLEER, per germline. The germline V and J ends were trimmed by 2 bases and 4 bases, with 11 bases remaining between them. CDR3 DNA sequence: TGCGCCAGCAGCCAACATTCTCGGGGCACCGGGGAGCTGTTTTTT. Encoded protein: CASSQHSRGTGELFF.

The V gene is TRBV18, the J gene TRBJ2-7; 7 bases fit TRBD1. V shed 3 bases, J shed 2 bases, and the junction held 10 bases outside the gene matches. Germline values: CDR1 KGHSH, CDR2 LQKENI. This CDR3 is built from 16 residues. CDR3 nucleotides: TGTGCCAGCTCACCGCGGCAGGACAGGACAACCTACGAGCAGTACGTC. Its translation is CASSPRQDRTTYEQYV.

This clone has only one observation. The CDR3 loop is CSVMTGMKYF. The CDR3 DNA follows: TGCAGCGTTATGACAGGGATGAAGTATTTT. This sequence joins TRBV29-1 and TRBJ2-3, with 7 bases aligning to TRBD1. This CDR3 region has 10 residues. Per the germline V gene, CDR1 is SQVTM and CDR2 is ANQGSEA. Germline trimming cut 5 bases from V and 13 bases from J; bases unmatched to any gene: 6.

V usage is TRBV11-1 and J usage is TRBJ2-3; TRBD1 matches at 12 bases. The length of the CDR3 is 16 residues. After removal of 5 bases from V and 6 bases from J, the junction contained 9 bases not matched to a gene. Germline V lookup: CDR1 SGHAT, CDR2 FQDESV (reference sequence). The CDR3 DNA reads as TGTGCCAGCAGCCCTGGAGGGACAGGGGGCCGGGATACGCAGTATTTT. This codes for CASSPGGTGGRDTQYF.

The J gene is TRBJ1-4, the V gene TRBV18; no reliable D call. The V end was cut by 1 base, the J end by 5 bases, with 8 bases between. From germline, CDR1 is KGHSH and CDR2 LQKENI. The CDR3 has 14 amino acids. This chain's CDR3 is CASSPQAENEKLFF. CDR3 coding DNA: TGTGCCAGCTCACCACAGGCCGAAAATGAAAAACTGTTTTTT.

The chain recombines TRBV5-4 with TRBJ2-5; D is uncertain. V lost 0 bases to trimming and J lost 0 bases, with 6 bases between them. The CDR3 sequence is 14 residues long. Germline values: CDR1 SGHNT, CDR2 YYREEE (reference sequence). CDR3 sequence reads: CASSLAGYQETQYF. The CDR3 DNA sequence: TGTGCCAGCAGCTTGGCAGGATACCAAGAGACCCAGTACTTC.